The 16 T cell receptor beta chains listed next were all sequenced from one sample in a study of blood T cell repertoires in COVID-19. The data were produced by immunoSEQ multiplex PCR, yet TCRdb's version contains in-frame clones alone and is incomplete. This table has around 290,000 clones, about 86% appearing once. Sequenced: peripheral blood. The receptors were gathered from a woman in her sixties or seventies with COVID-19, enrolled during active disease.

This clone is a singleton in its sample. This chain connects TRBV24-1 to TRBJ2-3; 9 bases map to TRBD2. Trimming took 9 bases from V and 7 from J; bases not matched to a gene: 10. The CDR3 spans 14 residues. Germline values: CDR1 KGHDR, CDR2 SFDVKD. The chain's CDR3 is CATGGSGGPYTQYF. The CDR3 DNA sequence: TGTGCCACCGGCGGGAGCGGGGGGCCCTATACGCAGTATTTT.

V usage is TRBV6-5 and J usage is TRBJ1-1, with TRBD1 matching 10 bases. CDR3 length: 13 residues. Germline trimming cut 6 bases from V and 7 bases from J; bases unmatched to any gene: 5. CDR1 is MNHEY, CDR2 SVGAGI, per germline. CDR3 loop: CASSGQGGDEAFF. The DNA of the CDR3 is TGTGCCAGCAGCGGACAGGGGGGAGATGAAGCTTTCTTT.

This clone was found once. The V and J genes are TRBV14 and TRBJ1-1; 7 bases are a match to TRBD1. Germline CDR1 reads SGHDN; CDR2 reads FVKESK. V lost 2 bases and J lost 6; bases outside the gene matches: 12. CDR3 size: 16 residues. As DNA, the CDR3 is TGTGCCAGCAGCCAAAGGGGCAGGGGGGCAAGGGCTGAAGCTTTCTTT. It yields the protein CASSQRGRGARAEAFF.

The V and J genes are TRBV4-1 and TRBJ1-5, with 8 nucleotides matching TRBD1. CDR3 length: 15 residues. With V trimmed by 8 bases and J by 0 bases, 6 bases remained unmatched. Germline assignment: CDR1 MGHRA and CDR2 YSYEKL. The CDR3 is CASRKQGGSNQPQHF. The CDR3 region has the DNA TGCGCCAGCCGTAAACAGGGGGGTAGCAATCAGCCCCAGCATTTT.

The rearrangement joins TRBV6-2 or TRBV6-3 to TRBJ1-2; D is unresolved. V lost 3 bases and J 8 bases, leaving 16 bases between the germline ends. Germline V gene sequence: CDR1 MNHEY, CDR2 SVGEGT. This CDR3 is built from 14 residues. CDR3 in amino acids: CASSYIAPGGGYTF. CDR3 sequence (DNA): TGTGCCAGCAGTTATATCGCGCCCGGAGGGGGCTACACCTTC.

The chain recombines TRBV7-2 with TRBJ2-7, with TRBD2 identical over 8 bases. CDR3 length: 15 amino acids. V dropped 5 bases and J dropped 4; count of bases not matched to a gene: 10. Looked up from germline, CDR1 is SGHTA and CDR2 is FQGNSA. The CDR3 sequence: CASSLNPGLEYEQYF. CDR3 in DNA: TGTGCCAGCAGCCTAAACCCGGGACTAGAATACGAGCAGTACTTC.

The chain has TRBV30 and TRBJ1-4; 11 nucleotides line up with TRBD1. Trimming at V came to 6 bases and at J to 6 bases, leaving 6 bases not matched to a gene. Germline V lookup: CDR1 GTSNPN, CDR2 SVGIG (reference sequence). The CDR3 runs to 14 residues. Here the CDR3 DNA reads TGTGCCTGCTTGCGGGACAGGGGGTATGAAAAACTGTTTTTT. It translates to CACLRDRGYEKLFF.

The rearrangement links TRBV28 to TRBJ2-2; 11 bases fit TRBD2. Germline CDR1 and CDR2: MDHEN and SYDVKM. V gave up 8 bases and J gave up 4 bases; unmatched junction bases: 3. This CDR3 is built from 14 residues. The CDR3: CASGLAGLTGELFF. CDR3 DNA: TGTGCCAGCGGACTAGCGGGCCTCACCGGGGAGCTGTTTTTT.

This rearrangement joins TRBV6-5 to TRBJ1-1, with D perhaps matching TRBD1 (6 bases). CDR1 and CDR2 from the germline V gene are MNHEY and SVGAGI. The CDR3 is 11 amino acids. Trimming removed 6 bases at V and 8 bases at J, with 10 bases between. The CDR3 DNA reads as TGTGCCAGCAGGGGCACAGGGGAAGCTTTCTTT. Its protein is CASRGTGEAFF.

The V gene is TRBV18, the J gene TRBJ1-2, with 10 bases lining up with TRBD1. With V trimmed by 3 bases and J by 2 bases, 9 bases remained unmatched. Germline CDR1 and CDR2: KGHSH and LQKENI. The CDR3 totals 17 residues. The CDR3 sequence is CASSPLTGGKTNYGYTF. As DNA, the CDR3 is TGTGCCAGCTCACCGTTGACAGGGGGCAAAACCAACTATGGCTACACCTTC. The whole variable domain, remainder taken from reference TRBV18 and TRBJ1-2, is NAGVMQNPRHLVRRRGQEARLRCSPMKGHSHVYWYRQLPEEGLKFMVYLQKENIIDESGMPKERFSAEFPKEGPSILRIQQVVRGDSAAYFCASSPLTGGKTNYGYTFGSGTRLTVV.

This rearrangement joins TRBV30 to TRBJ2-5; 8 nucleotides align to TRBD1. The CDR3 loop spans 15 amino acids. The germline gives CDR1 GTSNPN, CDR2 SVGIG (reference sequence). V was pared by 4 bases and J by 5 bases, with 12 bases of the junction left unmatched. The CDR3 region has the DNA TGTGCCTGGAACCCTCGGGACAGGTTTTCGGAGACCCAGTACTTC. Translating it yields CAWNPRDRFSETQYF.

The chain carries TRBV4-1 and TRBJ1-5; the match to TRBD1 covers 7 bases. Germline V gene data show CDR1 as MGHRA and CDR2 as YSYEKL. The CDR3 is 15 residues long. V lost 0 bases and J lost 6; bases outside the gene matches: 5. The CDR3, as DNA: TGCGCCAGCAGCCAAGACTCGGGGGACAGTCAGCCCCAGCATTTT. Translating it yields CASSQDSGDSQPQHF.

This chain connects TRBV12-3 or TRBV12-4 to TRBJ2-1; TRBD1 aligns across 7 bases. Trimming cost V 5 bases and J 8 bases; bases outside gene matches: 3. The CDR3 has 12 residues. In DNA form, the CDR3 reads TGTGCCAGCAGTCCCGACAGGGATGAGCAGTTCTTC. Protein product: CASSPDRDEQFF.

The genes are TRBV24-1 and TRBJ2-2; 7 bases fit TRBD1. CDR3 length equals 15 residues. Germline V CDR1 and CDR2: KGHDR, SFDVKD. With 4 bases clipped from V and 1 base from J, the junction kept 2 bases outside the gene matches. The CDR3 spells CATSDQGVNTGELFF. CDR3 coding DNA: TGTGCCACCAGTGACCAGGGGGTGAACACCGGGGAGCTGTTTTTT.

This clone has a single count. V usage is TRBV15 and J usage is TRBJ1-1; tentative D call: TRBD1 (6 bases). Between the trimmed V and J ends, which lost 0 bases and 3 bases, there was a span of 14 bases. This CDR3 has 16 residues. Germline assignment: CDR1 LNHNV and CDR2 YYDKDF (reference sequence). CDR3 nucleotide sequence: TGTGCCACCAGCAGAGACCAATTAGGGGGGGACACTGAAGCTTTCTTT. Translation: CATSRDQLGGDTEAFF.

The chain carries TRBV14 and TRBJ1-4, with 7 bases aligning to TRBD1. The CDR3 is 16 residues long. The germline CDR1 and CDR2 sequences are SGHDN and FVKESK. V gave up 5 bases and J gave up 4 bases; unmatched junction bases: 10. The CDR3 here is CASSYLGTDVNEKLFF. In DNA, the CDR3 is TGTGCCAGCAGCTATCTCGGGACAGATGTTAATGAAAAACTGTTTTTT. The complete variable domain, with remaining parts taken from reference TRBV14 and TRBJ1-4, reads EAGVTQFPSHSVIEKGQTVTLRCDPISGHDNLYWYRRVMGKEIKFLLHFVKESKQDESGMPNNRFLAERTGGTYSTLKVQPAELEDSGVYFCASSYLGTDVNEKLFFGSGTQLSVL.